Given below is one T cell receptor (beta chain) in context. Sequencing used immunoSEQ multiplex PCR; TCRdb keeps in-frame clones, though not all of them. Of 200,000 to 250,000 clones listed, around 85% were seen once; the top ten hold under 20%. The data originate from a study of blood T cell repertoires in COVID-19. This TCR was sampled from a man aged 40-49 years who had recovered from COVID-19. The sample consisted of PBMCs or T cells enriched from blood (not recorded which).

The CDR3 coding sequence is TGCGCCAGCAGCCACCCAAAAAGTGGACAGGAAGAGACCCAGTACTTC. Translating gives CASSHPKSGQEETQYF. V and J are TRBV4-1 and TRBJ2-5, with 7 bases fitting TRBD1. This CDR3 is 16 amino acids long. Germline CDR1 reads MGHRA; CDR2 reads YSYEKL. Trimming took 3 bases from V and 3 from J; bases not matched to a gene: 10.